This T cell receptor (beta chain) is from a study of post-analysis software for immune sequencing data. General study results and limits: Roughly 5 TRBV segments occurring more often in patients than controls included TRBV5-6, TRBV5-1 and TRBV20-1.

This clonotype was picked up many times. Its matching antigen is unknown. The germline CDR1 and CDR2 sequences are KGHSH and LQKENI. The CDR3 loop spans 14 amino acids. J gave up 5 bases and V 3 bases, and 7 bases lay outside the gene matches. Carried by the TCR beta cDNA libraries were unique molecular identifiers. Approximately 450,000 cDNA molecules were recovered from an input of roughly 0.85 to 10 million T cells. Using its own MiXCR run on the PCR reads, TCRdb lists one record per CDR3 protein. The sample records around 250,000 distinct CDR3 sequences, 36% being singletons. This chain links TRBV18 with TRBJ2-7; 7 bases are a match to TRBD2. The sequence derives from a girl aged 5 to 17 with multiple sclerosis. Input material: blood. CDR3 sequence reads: CASSPGGSGDEQYF. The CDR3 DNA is TGTGCCAGCTCACCCGGGGGGTCGGGGGACGAGCAGTACTTC.